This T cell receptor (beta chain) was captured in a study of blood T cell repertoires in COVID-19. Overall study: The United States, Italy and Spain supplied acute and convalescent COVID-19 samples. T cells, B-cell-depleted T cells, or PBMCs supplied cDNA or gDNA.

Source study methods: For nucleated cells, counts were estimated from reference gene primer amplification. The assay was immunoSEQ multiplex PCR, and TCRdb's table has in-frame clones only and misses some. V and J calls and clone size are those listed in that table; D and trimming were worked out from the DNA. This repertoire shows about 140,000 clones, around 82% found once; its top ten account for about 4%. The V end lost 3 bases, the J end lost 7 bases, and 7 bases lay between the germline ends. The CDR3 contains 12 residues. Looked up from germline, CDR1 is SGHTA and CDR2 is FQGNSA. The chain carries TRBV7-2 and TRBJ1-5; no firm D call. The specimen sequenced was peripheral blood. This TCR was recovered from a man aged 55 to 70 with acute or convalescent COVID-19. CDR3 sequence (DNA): TGTGCCAGCAGCTTTCCCGGGCAGCCCCAGCATTTT. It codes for CASSFPGQPQHF.